The clone carrying this T cell receptor (beta chain) was seen at least ten times. The antigen is undetermined. These data come from a study of T cell repertoires in cytomegalovirus infection. Study information: A matching HLA type, together with CMV infection, was signaled by public TCR beta signatures.

The CDR3 spans 16 residues. After removal of 5 bases from V and 0 bases from J, the junction contained 10 bases not matched to a gene. The germline V gene has CDR1 SEHNR and CDR2 FQNEAQ (reference sequence). In TCRdb, the reads were re-called with MiXCR into one record per CDR3 protein. The sample contains around 450,000 distinct CDR3 sequences, approximately 32% of which appear only once. Study conclusions and caveats: People with CMV and the relevant HLA were identified by cumulative public TCR beta family frequency. CMV-specific TCR beta clonotypes restricted by HLA-C were the ones dominating the ex vivo response.

Sequenced material: PBMCs. The sequence derives from a human donor in good health (CMV status not recorded). Some clones in this sample may be carry-over from other donors' samples. The J gene is TRBJ2-7, the V gene TRBV7-9; TRBD1 aligns across 7 bases. In DNA form, the CDR3 reads TGTGCCAGCAGCGATACCGGGACAGCCACCTCCTACGAGCAGTACTTC. Residues: CASSDTGTATSYEQYF.